Each of the 30 T cell receptor beta chains below was sequenced from the same sample in a study of cytomegalovirus exposure and HLA in healthy donors. PCR used 60 Vbeta primers and 13 Jbeta primers. This table comes from immunoSEQ multiplex PCR, and its TCRdb copy is limited to in-frame clones, with some not included. The table shows fewer than 200,000 clones, with approximately 84% occurring only once. The sample taken for sequencing was PBMCs. Source of these receptors: a man younger than 35 in good health and CMV-seropositive.

In DNA, the CDR3 is TGTGCCAGCAGTGGGGGACAGCCCTTTCCGCATATCTATGGCTACACCTTC. It yields the protein CASSGGQPFPHIYGYTF. The rearrangement uses TRBV27 and TRBJ1-2, with TRBD1 identical over 7 bases. The germline CDR1 and CDR2 sequences are MNHEY and SMNVEV (reference sequence). J was trimmed by 4 bases and V by 5 bases; bases with no gene match: 16. The CDR3 contains 17 residues.

This sequence joins TRBV7-2 and TRBJ2-7; TRBD1 matches 7 bases. J was trimmed by 3 bases and V by 1 base; bases with no gene match: 6. The germline V gene encodes CDR1 SGHTA and CDR2 FQGNSA. The CDR3 sequence is 15 residues long. The CDR3, as DNA: TGTGCCAGCAGCTTAGAGGGACAGCGATACTACGAGCAGTACTTC. Encoded protein: CASSLEGQRYYEQYF.

This chain uses TRBV7-2 with TRBJ2-3, with a weak D call TRBD2 (6 bases). Germline lookup yields CDR1 SGHTA and CDR2 FQGNSA. The CDR3 covers 18 residues. V dropped 3 bases and J dropped 1 base, with 20 bases sitting between them. The CDR3 protein is CASSFTLASARGTDTQYF. The CDR3 coding sequence is TGTGCCAGCAGCTTTACTCTTGCTAGCGCTCGGGGCACAGATACGCAGTATTTT.

The chain uses TRBV18 and TRBJ2-5, with TRBD1 as a possible D gene (6 bases). Germline V gene lookup returns CDR1 KGHSH and CDR2 LQKENI. Trimming pared 4 bases from V and 5 bases from J, leaving 11 bases between. The CDR3 spans 13 residues. The CDR3 DNA reads TGTGCCAGCTCACAAGGGCAGGGGGAGACCCAGTACTTC. As protein: CASSQGQGETQYF.

The rearrangement uses TRBV4-2 and TRBJ1-2, with 9 positions matching TRBD1. V lost 2 bases, J lost 4 bases, and 5 bases stayed unmatched. CDR1 LGHNA and CDR2 YNFKEQ come from the germline V gene. This CDR3 region has 15 residues. The CDR3 coding sequence is TGTGCCAGCAGCCAAAGGACAGGGGACCCCTATGGCTACACCTTC. This sequence encodes CASSQRTGDPYGYTF.

In DNA form, the CDR3 reads TGTGCCAGCAGCCAAGCCCGGGACAGTCTAAATGACTCACCCCTCCACTTT. Translation gives CASSQARDSLNDSPLHF. V is TRBV14 and J is TRBJ1-6; 7 nucleotides agree with TRBD1. In germline, CDR1 is SGHDN, CDR2 FVKESK. This CDR3 is built from 17 residues. V gave up 1 base and J gave up 10 bases; unmatched junction bases: 13.

V usage is TRBV27 and J usage is TRBJ1-4, with a weak D call TRBD1 (5 bases). The germline gives CDR1 MNHEY, CDR2 SMNVEV (reference sequence). The CDR3 spans 15 residues. V was cut by 3 bases and J by 8 bases, with 16 bases left in between. CDR3 in amino acids: CASSLVGGGFEKLFF. The CDR3, as DNA: TGTGCCAGCAGTTTGGTGGGCGGGGGTTTCGAAAAACTGTTTTTT.

This chain connects TRBV15 to TRBJ1-6; TRBD1 aligns across 7 bases. The length of the CDR3 is 18 residues. V lost 0 bases to trimming and J lost 3 bases; unmatched junction nucleotides: 8. The V gene's germline CDR1 is LNHNV and CDR2 YYDKDF (reference sequence). The CDR3, as DNA: TGTGCCACCAGCAGAGATTTAAGGGACAGAAGCTATAATTCACCCCTCCACTTT. As protein: CATSRDLRDRSYNSPLHF.

The V call is TRBV9, the J call TRBJ2-7, with 8 nucleotides matching TRBD2. This CDR3 is built from 13 residues. Germline V gene data show CDR1 as SGDLS and CDR2 as YYNGEE. Germline trimming cut 3 bases from V and 3 bases from J; bases unmatched to any gene: 2. The CDR3 DNA follows: TGTGCCAGCAGCGGGGGGACTAGCTACGAGCAGTACTTC. This translates into CASSGGTSYEQYF.

This chain links TRBV18 with TRBJ2-5; D might be TRBD1 (6 bases). Germline V lookup: CDR1 KGHSH, CDR2 LQKENI. This CDR3 contains 15 residues. The ends were cut back, 1 base at V and 2 bases at J, with 11 bases in the middle. The CDR3 coding sequence is TGTGCCAGCTCACCACAGACAGGTGGACAAGAGACCCAGTACTTC. Amino acids: CASSPQTGGQETQYF.

The rearrangement uses TRBV4-3 and TRBJ2-7; D is perhaps TRBD1 (5 bases). V dropped 0 bases and J dropped 4 bases, with 13 bases sitting between them. The CDR3 has 15 residues. Germline CDR1 and CDR2: LGHNA and YSLEER. Here the CDR3 reads CASSQEAGPSYEQYF. The DNA of the CDR3 is TGCGCCAGCAGCCAAGAGGCAGGGCCCTCGTACGAGCAGTACTTC.

The rearrangement uses TRBV2 and TRBJ2-7, with D uncertain. CDR1 and CDR2 (germline): SNHLY, FYNNEI. V lost 6 bases to trimming and J lost 3 bases, with 6 bases between them. This CDR3 is built from 11 residues. Here the CDR3 DNA reads TGTGCCAGCAGGCTAAGCTACGAGCAGTACTTC. It yields the protein CASRLSYEQYF.

The gene calls are TRBV19 and TRBJ2-1; 10 bases are a match to TRBD1. The CDR3 is made up of 16 amino acids. Germline loops: CDR1 LNHDA, CDR2 SQIVND (reference sequence). The V and J ends lost 5 bases and 4 bases, in that order; junction bases with no gene match: 8. This chain's CDR3 is CASSSADRGVYNEQFF. CDR3 DNA: TGTGCCAGTAGTTCCGCGGACAGGGGGGTTTACAATGAGCAGTTCTTC. The full variable domain, completed using reference TRBV19 and TRBJ2-1, is DGGITQSPKYLFRKEGQNVTLSCEQNLNHDAMYWYRQDPGQGLRLIYYSQIVNDFQKGDIAEGYSVSREKKESFPLTVTSAQKNPTAFYLCASSSADRGVYNEQFFGPGTRLTVL.

The chain couples TRBV6-4 to TRBJ2-3; 11 nucleotides line up with TRBD2. The CDR3 is made up of 15 amino acids. Germline-derived CDR1 and CDR2 are MRHNA and SNTAGT. The ends lost 5 bases at V and 2 bases at J; junction bases unmatched: 3. The CDR3 here is CASSYSGGATDTQYF. CDR3 in DNA: TGTGCCAGCAGTTATAGCGGGGGGGCCACAGATACGCAGTATTTT.

The chain employs TRBV7-3 and TRBJ2-1; D unresolved. Germline-derived CDR1 and CDR2 are SGHTA and FQGTGA. The length of the CDR3 is 14 residues. Trimming left V 2 bases short and J 5 bases short, with 10 bases between. CDR3 residues: CASSLWPDNNEQFF. The CDR3 DNA reads TGTGCCAGCAGCTTATGGCCAGACAACAATGAGCAGTTCTTC.

As concerns this clone: Mismatch with germline at one junction end may stem from a read error. Written as DNA, the CDR3 is TGTGCCATCAGTGAGAGTGGGCAGGGAGGAAACGCCATATATTTT. Protein sequence: CAISESGQGGNAIYF. The J gene is TRBJ1-3, the V gene TRBV10-3; tentative D call: TRBD1 (5 bases). Looked up from germline, CDR1 is ENHRY and CDR2 is SYGVKD. This CDR3 is 15 amino acids long.

This clone was counted once. The rearrangement joins TRBV6-1 to TRBJ1-5; 8 bases align to TRBD1. V was clipped by 3 bases and J by 0 bases; unmatched bases: 4. The CDR3 consists of 16 residues. CDR1 is MNHNS and CDR2 is SASEGT in the germline V gene. In DNA, the CDR3 is TGTGCCAGCAGTGATTACAGGGGGTATAGCAATCAGCCCCAGCATTTT. This sequence encodes CASSDYRGYSNQPQHF.

The chain combines TRBV9 with TRBJ2-1, with TRBD2 matching over 11 bases. With 3 bases clipped from V and 10 bases from J, the junction kept 6 bases outside the gene matches. The CDR3 runs to 14 residues. CDR1 SGDLS and CDR2 YYNGEE come from the germline V gene. CDR3 region: CASSGVAGGQEQFF. Here the CDR3 DNA reads TGTGCCAGCAGCGGCGTAGCGGGGGGGCAGGAGCAGTTCTTC.

J is TRBJ2-3 and V is TRBV14; 10 bases are a match to TRBD2. The germline CDR1 and CDR2 sequences are SGHDN and FVKESK. The CDR3 length is 15 residues. The V gene end was trimmed by 6 bases and the J gene end by 0 bases; junction bases not matched to a gene: 3. The CDR3 region is CASRLAGASTDTQYF. CDR3 bases: TGTGCCAGCAGGCTAGCGGGGGCTAGCACAGATACGCAGTATTTT.

The CDR3 DNA sequence: TGCGCCAGCAGCGCAACGGACAGGGGTGAGACCCAGTACTTC. This codes for CASSATDRGETQYF. V and J are TRBV5-1 and TRBJ2-5; 9 bases are a match to TRBD1. Germline trimming cut 4 bases from V and 5 bases from J; bases unmatched to any gene: 6. Germline CDR1 SGHRS, CDR2 YFSETQ. The CDR3 consists of 14 residues. Looking up the rest from reference TRBV5-1 and TRBJ2-5 gives the full variable domain: KAGVTQTPRYLIKTRGQQVTLSCSPISGHRSVSWYQQTPGQGLQFLFEYFSETQRNKGNFPGRFSGRQFSNSRSEMNVSTLELGDSALYLCASSATDRGETQYFGPGTRLLVL.

This clone was seen more than once but under ten times. This rearrangement joins TRBV4-2 to TRBJ2-2, with D possibly TRBD2 on 5 matching bases. V lost 4 bases to trimming and J lost 0 bases, with 15 bases between them. Germline V gene data show CDR1 as LGHNA and CDR2 as YNFKEQ. CDR3 length: 17 residues. The CDR3 coding sequence is TGTGCCAGCAGCCTCCCAGGTGCCGGGGCGAACACCGGGGAGCTGTTTTTT. Translated: CASSLPGAGANTGELFF.

The genes are TRBV4-3 and TRBJ1-1; no reliable D call. This CDR3 region has 13 residues. V lost 1 base, J lost 6 bases, and 9 bases lay in between. Germline-derived CDR1 and CDR2 are LGHNA and YSLEER. The DNA of the CDR3 is TGCGCCAGCAGCCAAGGTCTCGGGGCTGAAGCTTTCTTT. Translating gives CASSQGLGAEAFF.

The rearrangement joins TRBV30 to TRBJ1-3; TRBD1 matches 9 bases. Per the germline V gene, CDR1 is GTSNPN and CDR2 is SVGIG (reference sequence). V lost 2 bases to trimming and J lost 1 base; unmatched junction nucleotides: 3. The CDR3 consists of 15 residues. For the CDR3, the DNA is TGTGCCTGGAGTCCCGGACAGGGGTCTGGAAACACCATATATTTT. Its protein product is CAWSPGQGSGNTIYF.

This clone was picked up one time. This sequence joins TRBV5-1 and TRBJ2-3; maybe TRBD2 (6 bases). Trimming cost V 4 bases and J 2 bases, with 11 bases left between them. The CDR3 runs to 14 residues. Germline CDR1 SGHRS, CDR2 YFSETQ. For the CDR3, the DNA is TGCGCCAGCAGCGCGGGACCGACCACAGATACGCAGTATTTT. Translating gives CASSAGPTTDTQYF.

The chain combines TRBV7-8 with TRBJ1-6, with a tentative D call TRBD1 (6 bases). Germline CDR1 SGHVS, CDR2 FQNEAQ. Trimming stripped 1 base from V and 7 bases from J, with 8 bases between. This CDR3 has 14 residues. This chain's CDR3 is CASSLGGQNSPLHF. CDR3 DNA sequence: TGTGCCAGCAGCTTAGGCGGACAGAATTCACCCCTCCACTTT.

The chain uses TRBV19 and TRBJ1-2; D unclear. V was trimmed by 0 bases and J by 2 bases, leaving 10 bases between them. Germline CDR1 is LNHDA and CDR2 is SQIVND (reference sequence). The CDR3 is 15 amino acids. The CDR3 here is CASSIESTGNYGYTF. The CDR3 nucleotides read TGTGCCAGTAGTATAGAGTCCACGGGGAACTATGGCTACACCTTC.

The V and J genes are TRBV4-3 and TRBJ1-1; D gene uncertain. Germline loops: CDR1 LGHNA, CDR2 YSLEER. V gave up 1 base and J gave up 5 bases, with 20 bases separating them. This CDR3 has 17 amino acids. The CDR3 sequence: CASSQGASTRVLTEAFF. DNA of the CDR3: TGCGCCAGCAGCCAAGGGGCGAGCACGAGGGTTTTAACTGAAGCTTTCTTT.

The table lists this clone with a count of one. The chain carries TRBV9 and TRBJ1-2; 9 positions match TRBD1. The V segment lost 3 bases and the J segment 8 bases; nucleotides outside the gene matches: 8. Germline-derived CDR1 and CDR2 are SGDLS and YYNGEE. The CDR3 spans 14 residues. CDR3 amino acids: CASSERDRVGGYTF. The CDR3 bases are TGTGCCAGCAGCGAGAGGGACAGGGTTGGGGGCTACACCTTC. Full variable domain (remainder filled in from reference TRBV9 and TRBJ1-2): DSGVTQTPKHLITATGQRVTLRCSPRSGDLSVYWYQQSLDQGLQFLIQYYNGEERAKGNILERFSAQQFPDLHSELNLSSLELGDSALYFCASSERDRVGGYTFGSGTRLTVV.

Points on this clone: This sample includes further DNA sequences coding for the same CDR3. The V gene is TRBV7-6, the J gene TRBJ1-4, with 8 bases lining up with TRBD1. Germline lookup yields CDR1 SGHVS and CDR2 FNYEAQ. The CDR3 spans 15 residues. V trimming: 6 bases; J trimming: 1 base; junction bases outside the gene matches: 4. CDR3 coding DNA: TGTGCCAGCAGTACCGGGACAGGAACTAATGAAAAACTGTTTTTT. It yields the protein CASSTGTGTNEKLFF.

V is TRBV5-5 and J is TRBJ1-1, with TRBD1 as a possible D gene (6 bases). The CDR3 is 15 residues long. The germline V gene encodes CDR1 SGHKS and CDR2 YYEKEE (reference sequence). V lost 2 bases and J lost 2, with 13 bases in between. The CDR3 DNA sequence: TGTGCCAGCAGCTTTATTTCAGGGGTTAACACTGAAGCTTTCTTT. This encodes CASSFISGVNTEAFF.